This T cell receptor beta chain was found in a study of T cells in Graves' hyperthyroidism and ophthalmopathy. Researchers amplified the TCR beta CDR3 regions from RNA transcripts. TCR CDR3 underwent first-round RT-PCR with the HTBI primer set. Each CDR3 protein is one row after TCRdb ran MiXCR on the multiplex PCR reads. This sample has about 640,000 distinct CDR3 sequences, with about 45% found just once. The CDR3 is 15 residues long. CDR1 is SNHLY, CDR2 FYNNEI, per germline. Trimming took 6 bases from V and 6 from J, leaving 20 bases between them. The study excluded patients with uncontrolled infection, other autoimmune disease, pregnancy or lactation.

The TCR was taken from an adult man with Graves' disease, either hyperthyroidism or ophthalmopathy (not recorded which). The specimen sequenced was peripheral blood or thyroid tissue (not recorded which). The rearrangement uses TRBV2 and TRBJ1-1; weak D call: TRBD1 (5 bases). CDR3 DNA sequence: TGTGCCAGCAGCGGTAGGGGAACAGGAATCTCTGAAGCTTTCTTT. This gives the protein CASSGRGTGISEAFF. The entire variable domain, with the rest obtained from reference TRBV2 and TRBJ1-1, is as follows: EPEVTQTPSHQVTQMGQEVILRCVPISNHLYFYWYRQILGQKVEFLVSFYNNEISEKSEIFDDQFSVERPDGSNFTLKIRSTKLEDSAMYFCASSGRGTGISEAFFGQGTRLTVV.